These 11 T cell receptor beta chains were all obtained from the same sample, sequenced in a study of shared clonotypes between healthy human individuals. Here immunoSEQ multiplex PCR was the method, and the copy in TCRdb shows in-frame clones only, minus some. Here the sample spans 2 million to 2.5 million clones, approximately 95% being singletons. The naive CD8 subset, CD45RO-negative cells positively selected for CCR7, excluded terminally differentiated effector memory CD45RA+ cells. The sequenced sample consisted of naive CD8+ T cells sorted from blood. The receptors come from a man aged 18-30 years in good health.

The chain uses TRBV11-3 and TRBJ2-7; 10 nucleotides align to TRBD1. The CDR3 is 15 amino acids. CDR1 and CDR2 (germline): SGHNT, YENEEA. V shed 5 bases, J shed 5 bases, and the junction held 9 bases outside the gene matches. The DNA of the CDR3 is TGTGCCAGCAGCGCCCGGACAGGGGGGGCGGACGAGCAGTACTTC. Protein product: CASSARTGGADEQYF.

This rearrangement joins TRBV9 to TRBJ1-4; D is unclear. CDR1 is SGDLS and CDR2 is YYNGEE in the germline V gene. This CDR3 comprises 15 residues. Trimming pared 4 bases from V and 4 bases from J, leaving 14 bases between. The CDR3 is CASSPSGLSNEKLFF. The CDR3 bases are TGTGCCAGCAGCCCCAGCGGACTTAGTAATGAAAAACTGTTTTTT.

The chain links TRBV7-2 to TRBJ2-1, with D possibly being TRBD2 (5 bases). The CDR3 runs 16 residues. Germline V lookup: CDR1 SGHTA, CDR2 FQGNSA. V lost 0 bases, J lost 2 bases, and 11 bases lay in between. The CDR3 here is CASSLAGRAPYNEQFF. Written as DNA, the CDR3 is TGTGCCAGCAGCTTAGCCGGGCGGGCTCCCTACAATGAGCAGTTCTTC.

V usage is TRBV11-2 and J usage is TRBJ1-6; D possibly corresponds to TRBD1 (6 bases). Trimming took 5 bases from V and 7 from J, leaving 15 bases between them. This CDR3 is 15 amino acids long. Germline V gene lookup returns CDR1 SGHAT and CDR2 FQNNGV. The CDR3 DNA reads TGTGCCAGCAGCACCCGACAGGTGCTCAATTCACCCCTCCACTTT. Translated: CASSTRQVLNSPLHF.

The chain uses TRBV21-1 and TRBJ2-7; the table's D call TRBD1 went unverified against the DNA. TRBV21-1 counts as a pseudogene. CDR3 size: 17 residues. CDR3 nucleotides: TGTGCCAGCAGCAAAGCAGGGGGCGGAAGGTCGACTTACGAGCAGTACTTC. Residues: CASSKAGGGRSTYEQYF.

This chain connects TRBV6-1 to TRBJ1-5; 9 bases are shared with TRBD1. The CDR3 loop spans 14 amino acids. Germline V lookup: CDR1 MNHNS, CDR2 SASEGT. V shed 6 bases, J shed 6 bases, and the junction held 6 bases outside the gene matches. This CDR3 reads CASRRTGESQPQHF. The CDR3 bases are TGTGCCAGCAGGAGGACAGGGGAGAGTCAGCCCCAGCATTTT.

This rearrangement joins TRBV27 to TRBJ1-4; unclear D gene. This CDR3 contains 15 residues. CDR1 and CDR2 from the germline V gene are MNHEY and SMNVEV (reference sequence). The germline V and J ends were trimmed by 5 bases and 1 base, with 11 bases remaining between them. Here the CDR3 DNA reads TGTGCCAGCAGTCTCCAGCGGGTAACTAATGAAAAACTGTTTTTT. Its protein product is CASSLQRVTNEKLFF.

J is TRBJ1-1 and V is TRBV30; 7 nucleotides match TRBD1. Losses at the gene ends were 5 bases for V and 4 bases for J; bases not matched to a gene: 4. Germline loops: CDR1 GTSNPN, CDR2 SVGIG (reference sequence). This CDR3 region has 12 residues. CDR3 nucleotides: TGTGCCTGGGGGAGGGACAGCACTGAAGCTTTCTTT. Protein sequence: CAWGRDSTEAFF. The whole variable domain, remainder taken from reference TRBV30 and TRBJ1-1, is SQTIHQWPATLVQPVGSPLSLECTVEGTSNPNLYWYRQAAGRGLQLLFYSVGIGQISSEVPQNLSASRPQDRQFILSSKKLLLSDSGFYLCAWGRDSTEAFFGQGTRLTVV.

The genes are TRBV6-5 and TRBJ2-2; D not certain. Trimming took 4 bases from V and 3 from J, leaving 15 bases between them. Per the germline V gene, CDR1 is MNHEY and CDR2 is SVGAGI. The CDR3 runs 16 residues. DNA for the CDR3: TGTGCCAGCAGTTCTCCCTCGGAGTGGGACACCGGGGAGCTGTTTTTT. Its translation: CASSSPSEWDTGELFF.

This clone was picked up one time. The V gene is TRBV6-7, the J gene TRBJ1-5; tentative D call: TRBD1 (5 bases). TRBV6-7 is reported as an ORF; its role is uncertain. The V and J ends lost 1 base and 4 bases respectively, with 11 bases between them. The CDR3 consists of 15 residues. The CDR3 DNA sequence: TGTGCCAGCAGTTACTACAGGCCGAATAATCAGCCCCAGCATTTT. Amino acids: CASSYYRPNNQPQHF.

The chain employs TRBV5-4 and TRBJ2-7; the D gene is possibly TRBD2 (6 bases). Trimming took 5 bases from V and 2 from J, leaving 14 bases between them. CDR1 and CDR2 from the germline V gene are SGHNT and YYREEE (reference sequence). The CDR3 loop spans 14 amino acids. CDR3 bases: TGTGCCAGCAGTTGGGACTCCTCCACCTACGAGCAGTACTTC. Its protein product is CASSWDSSTYEQYF.